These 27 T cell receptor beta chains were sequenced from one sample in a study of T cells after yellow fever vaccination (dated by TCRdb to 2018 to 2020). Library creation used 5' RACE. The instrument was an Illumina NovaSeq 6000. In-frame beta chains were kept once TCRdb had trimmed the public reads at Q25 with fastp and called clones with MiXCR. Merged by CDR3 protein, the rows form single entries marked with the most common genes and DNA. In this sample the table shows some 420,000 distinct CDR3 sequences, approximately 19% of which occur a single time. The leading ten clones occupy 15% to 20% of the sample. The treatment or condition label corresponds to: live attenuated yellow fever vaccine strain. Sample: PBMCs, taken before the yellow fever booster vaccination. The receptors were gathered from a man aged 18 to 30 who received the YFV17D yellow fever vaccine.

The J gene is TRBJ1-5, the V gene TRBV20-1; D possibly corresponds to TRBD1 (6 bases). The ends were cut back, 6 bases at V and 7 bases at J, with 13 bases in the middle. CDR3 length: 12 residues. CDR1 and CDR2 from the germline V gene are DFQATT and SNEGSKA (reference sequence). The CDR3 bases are TGCAGTGCGAGGGCAGGGGAACAGCCCCAGCATTTT. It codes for CSARAGEQPQHF.

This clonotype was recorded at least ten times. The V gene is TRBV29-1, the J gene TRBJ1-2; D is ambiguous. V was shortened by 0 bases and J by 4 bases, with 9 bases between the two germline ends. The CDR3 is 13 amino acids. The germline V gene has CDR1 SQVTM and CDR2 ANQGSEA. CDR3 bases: TGCAGCGTTGAAGAGATGCGGGGCTATGGCTACACCTTC. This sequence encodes CSVEEMRGYGYTF.

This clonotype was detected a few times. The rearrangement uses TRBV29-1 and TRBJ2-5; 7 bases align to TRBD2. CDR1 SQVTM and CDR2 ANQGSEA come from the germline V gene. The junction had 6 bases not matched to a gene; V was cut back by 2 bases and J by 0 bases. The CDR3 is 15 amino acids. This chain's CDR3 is CSVESGDWYQETQYF. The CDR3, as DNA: TGCAGCGTTGAAAGCGGGGACTGGTACCAAGAGACCCAGTACTTC.

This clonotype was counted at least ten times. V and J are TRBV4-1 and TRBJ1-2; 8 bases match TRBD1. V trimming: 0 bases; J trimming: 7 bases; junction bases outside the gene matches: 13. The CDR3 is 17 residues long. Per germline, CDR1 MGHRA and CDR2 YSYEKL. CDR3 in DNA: TGCGCCAGCAGCCAAGAAGTGGCAGGGGGCCTTGGAGGTGGCTACACCTTC. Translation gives CASSQEVAGGLGGGYTF.

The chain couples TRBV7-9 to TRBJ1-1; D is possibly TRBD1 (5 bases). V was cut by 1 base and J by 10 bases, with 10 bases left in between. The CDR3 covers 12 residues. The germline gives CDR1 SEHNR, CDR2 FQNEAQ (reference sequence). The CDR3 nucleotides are TGTGCCAGCAGCTTAGTTCGGGGGGTAGCTTTCTTT. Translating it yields CASSLVRGVAFF.

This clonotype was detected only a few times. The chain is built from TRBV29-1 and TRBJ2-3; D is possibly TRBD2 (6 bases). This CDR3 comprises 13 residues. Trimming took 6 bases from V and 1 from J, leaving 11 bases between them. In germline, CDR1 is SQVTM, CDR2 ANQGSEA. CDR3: CSVGTAGTDTQYF. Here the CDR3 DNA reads TGCAGCGTCGGGACTGCGGGCACAGATACGCAGTATTTT.

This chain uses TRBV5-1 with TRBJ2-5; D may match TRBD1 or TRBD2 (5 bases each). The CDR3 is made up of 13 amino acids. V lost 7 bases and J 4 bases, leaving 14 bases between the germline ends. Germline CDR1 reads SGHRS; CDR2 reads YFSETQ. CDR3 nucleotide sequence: TGCGCCAGCGGGACCATCACGACAGAGACCCAGTACTTC. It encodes CASGTITTETQYF. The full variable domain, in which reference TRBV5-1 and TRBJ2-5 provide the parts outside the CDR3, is KAGVTQTPRYLIKTRGQQVTLSCSPISGHRSVSWYQQTPGQGLQFLFEYFSETQRNKGNFPGRFSGRQFSNSRSEMNVSTLELGDSALYLCASGTITTETQYFGPGTRLLVL.

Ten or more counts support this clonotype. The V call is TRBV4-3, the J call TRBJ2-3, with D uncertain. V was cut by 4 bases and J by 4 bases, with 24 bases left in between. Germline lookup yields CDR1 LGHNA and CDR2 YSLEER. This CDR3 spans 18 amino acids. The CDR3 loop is CASSRQVGISSTPDTQYF. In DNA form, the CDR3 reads TGCGCCAGCAGCCGACAAGTTGGGATATCGAGCACGCCAGATACGCAGTATTTT.

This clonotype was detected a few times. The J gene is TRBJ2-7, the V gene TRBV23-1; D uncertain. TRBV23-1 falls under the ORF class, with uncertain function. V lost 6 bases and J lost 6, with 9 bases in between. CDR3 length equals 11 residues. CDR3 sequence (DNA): TGCGCCAGCAGACCCGGTGGCGAGCAGTACGTC. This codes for CASRPGGEQYV.

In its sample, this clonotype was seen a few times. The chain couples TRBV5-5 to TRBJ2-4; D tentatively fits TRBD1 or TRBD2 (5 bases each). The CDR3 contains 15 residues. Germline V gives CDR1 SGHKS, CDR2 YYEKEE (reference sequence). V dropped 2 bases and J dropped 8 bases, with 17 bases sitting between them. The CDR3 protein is CASSFRQHRGDIQYF. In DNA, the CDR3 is TGTGCCAGCAGCTTTCGGCAACACCGAGGGGACATTCAGTACTTC.

CDR3 region: CASSLNRGTSYNEQFF. The DNA of the CDR3 is TGTGCCAGCTCCCTCAACAGGGGGACCTCCTACAATGAGCAGTTCTTC. The V gene is TRBV18, the J gene TRBJ2-1; 8 nucleotides agree with TRBD1. The CDR3 covers 16 residues. V shed 6 bases, J shed 0 bases, and the junction held 7 bases outside the gene matches. Germline V gives CDR1 KGHSH, CDR2 LQKENI.

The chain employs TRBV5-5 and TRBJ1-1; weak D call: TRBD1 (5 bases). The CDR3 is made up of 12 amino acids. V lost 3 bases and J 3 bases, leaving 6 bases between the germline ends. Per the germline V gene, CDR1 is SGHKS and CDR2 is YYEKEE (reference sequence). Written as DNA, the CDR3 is TGTGCCAGCAGCTGGGACGACACTGAAGCTTTCTTT. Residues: CASSWDDTEAFF.

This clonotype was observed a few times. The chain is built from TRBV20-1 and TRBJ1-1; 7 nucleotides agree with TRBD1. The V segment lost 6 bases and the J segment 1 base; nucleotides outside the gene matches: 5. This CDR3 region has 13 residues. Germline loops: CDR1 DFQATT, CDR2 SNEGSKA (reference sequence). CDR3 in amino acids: CSAARDRNTEAFF. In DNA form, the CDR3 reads TGCAGTGCCGCCCGGGACAGGAACACTGAAGCTTTCTTT.

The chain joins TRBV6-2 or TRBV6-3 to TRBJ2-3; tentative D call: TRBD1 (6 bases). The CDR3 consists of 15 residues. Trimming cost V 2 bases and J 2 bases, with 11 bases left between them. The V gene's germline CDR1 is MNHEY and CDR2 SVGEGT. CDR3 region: CASSYVDRYTDTQYF. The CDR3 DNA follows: TGTGCCAGCAGTTACGTGGACAGATACACAGATACGCAGTATTTT.

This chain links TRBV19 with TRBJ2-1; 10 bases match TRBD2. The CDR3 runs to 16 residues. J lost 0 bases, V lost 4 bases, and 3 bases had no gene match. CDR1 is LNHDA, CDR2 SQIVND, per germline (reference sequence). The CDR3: CASSTLAGVSYNEQFF. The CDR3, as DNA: TGTGCCAGTAGTACGCTAGCGGGGGTCTCCTACAATGAGCAGTTCTTC.

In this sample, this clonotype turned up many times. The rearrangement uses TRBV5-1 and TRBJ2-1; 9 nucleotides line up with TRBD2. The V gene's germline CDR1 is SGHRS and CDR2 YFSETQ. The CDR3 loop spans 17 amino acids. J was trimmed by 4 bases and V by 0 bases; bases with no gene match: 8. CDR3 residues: CASSLAGLAGAYNEQFF. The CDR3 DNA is TGCGCCAGCAGCTTGGCCGGTTTAGCGGGAGCGTACAATGAGCAGTTCTTC.

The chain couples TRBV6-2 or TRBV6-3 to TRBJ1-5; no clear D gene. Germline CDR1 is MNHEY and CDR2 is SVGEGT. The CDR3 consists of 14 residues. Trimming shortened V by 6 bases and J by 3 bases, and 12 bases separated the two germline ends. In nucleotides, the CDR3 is TGTGCCAGCAGGCCTTGGGGTGACAATCAGCCCCAGCATTTT. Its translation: CASRPWGDNQPQHF.

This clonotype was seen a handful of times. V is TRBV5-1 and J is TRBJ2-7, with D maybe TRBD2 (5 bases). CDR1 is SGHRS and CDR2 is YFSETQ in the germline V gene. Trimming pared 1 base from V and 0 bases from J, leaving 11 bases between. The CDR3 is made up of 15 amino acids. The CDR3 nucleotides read TGCGCCAGCAGCTTGAATGGGGAGAGCTCCTACGAGCAGTACGTC. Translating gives CASSLNGESSYEQYV.

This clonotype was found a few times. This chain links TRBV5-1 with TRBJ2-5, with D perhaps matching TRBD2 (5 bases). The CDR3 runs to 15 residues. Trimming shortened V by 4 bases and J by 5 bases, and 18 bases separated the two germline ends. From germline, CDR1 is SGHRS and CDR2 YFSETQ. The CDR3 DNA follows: TGCGCCAGCAGCGCCAATCCCCCGCCGGGGGAGACCCAGTACTTC. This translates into CASSANPPPGETQYF.

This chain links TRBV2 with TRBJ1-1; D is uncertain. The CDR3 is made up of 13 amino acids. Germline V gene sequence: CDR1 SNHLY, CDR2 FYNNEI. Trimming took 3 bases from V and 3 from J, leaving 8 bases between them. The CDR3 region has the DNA TGTGCCAGCAGTGATGACCGAGACACTGAAGCTTTCTTT. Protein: CASSDDRDTEAFF.

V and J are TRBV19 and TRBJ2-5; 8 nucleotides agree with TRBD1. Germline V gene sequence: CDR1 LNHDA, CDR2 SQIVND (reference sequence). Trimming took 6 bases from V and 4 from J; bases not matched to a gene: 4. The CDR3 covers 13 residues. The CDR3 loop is CASRIQGAETQYF. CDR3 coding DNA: TGTGCCAGTAGGATCCAGGGGGCAGAGACCCAGTACTTC.

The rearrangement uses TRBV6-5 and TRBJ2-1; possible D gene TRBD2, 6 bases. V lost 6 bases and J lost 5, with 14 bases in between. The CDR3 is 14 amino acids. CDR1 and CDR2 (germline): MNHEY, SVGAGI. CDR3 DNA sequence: TGTGCCAGCAGGTCGGGACTGGCAAACAATGAGCAGTTCTTC. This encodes CASRSGLANNEQFF.

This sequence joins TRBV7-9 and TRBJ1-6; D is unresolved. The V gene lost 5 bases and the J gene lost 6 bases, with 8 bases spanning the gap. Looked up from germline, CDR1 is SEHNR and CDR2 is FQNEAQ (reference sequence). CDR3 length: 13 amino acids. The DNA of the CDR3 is TGTGCCAGCAGCCTCCTGATTAATTCACCCCTCCACTTT. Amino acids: CASSLLINSPLHF.

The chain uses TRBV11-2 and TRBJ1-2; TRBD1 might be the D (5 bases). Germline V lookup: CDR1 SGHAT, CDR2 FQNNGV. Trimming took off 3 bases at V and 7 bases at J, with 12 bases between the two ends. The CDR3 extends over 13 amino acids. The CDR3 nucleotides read TGTGCCAGCAGCTTGGGGGGAGTAGGTGGCTACACCTTC. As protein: CASSLGGVGGYTF.

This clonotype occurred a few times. CDR3 in amino acids: CASSGRRGPLLNTEAFF. CDR3 nucleotide sequence: TGTGCCAGCAGCGGCCGCCGAGGCCCATTGCTGAACACTGAAGCTTTCTTT. The V and J genes are TRBV21-1 and TRBJ1-1. TRBV21-1 is reported as a pseudogene. This CDR3 contains 17 residues.

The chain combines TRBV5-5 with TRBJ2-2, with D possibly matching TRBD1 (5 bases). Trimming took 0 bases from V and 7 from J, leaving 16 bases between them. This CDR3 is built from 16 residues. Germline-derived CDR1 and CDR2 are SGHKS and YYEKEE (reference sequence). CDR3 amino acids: CASSLEGDGRIGELFF. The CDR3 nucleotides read TGTGCCAGCAGCTTGGAAGGGGATGGAAGGATCGGGGAGCTGTTTTTT.

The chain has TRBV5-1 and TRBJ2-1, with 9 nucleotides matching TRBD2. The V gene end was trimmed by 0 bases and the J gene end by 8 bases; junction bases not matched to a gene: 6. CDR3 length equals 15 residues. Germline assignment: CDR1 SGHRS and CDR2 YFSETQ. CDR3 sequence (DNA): TGCGCCAGCAGCTTGGGTCTAGCGGGGATAGATGAGCAGTTCTTC. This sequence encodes CASSLGLAGIDEQFF.